The present TCR beta chain was sequenced within a study of Graves' ophthalmopathy and Graves' hyperthyroidism (dated by TCRdb to between 2017 and 2018). As for the study more broadly: A patient counted as having stable hyperthyroidism if there was no progression to ophthalmopathy within 18 months of follow-up. To tell Graves' ophthalmopathy apart from Graves' hyperthyroidism, and to predict which patients would progress to ophthalmopathy, the study relied on TCR beta repertoire signatures. In total, 135 blood samples were TCR-sequenced: fewer than 50 ophthalmopathy, some 75 hyperthyroidism and some 17 hyperthyroidism-to-ophthalmopathy patients. A discovery set of 100 patients (43 ophthalmopathy, 60 or so stable hyperthyroidism) was enrolled to explore V-J signatures distinguishing ophthalmopathy from hyperthyroidism. An independent validation cohort was composed of around 19 hyperthyroidism patients and 17 patients who later progressed from hyperthyroidism to ophthalmopathy. In about six hyperthyroidism patients, the T-cell repertoires found in thyroid tissue were compared with those found in blood. After sampling, hyperthyroidism patients received methimazole starting at 30 mg daily, and ophthalmopathy patients received high-dose intravenous methylprednisolone. Broader findings and caveats from the paper: In cross-validation, the 13-signature model distinguished ophthalmopathy from stable hyperthyroidism with 85% to 90% sensitivity and 81.08% specificity, and in the test set the corresponding values were roughly 80% and 75%. In validation, the model predicted ophthalmopathy progression with more than 55% sensitivity and roughly 72% specificity; around twelve predicted patients were CT-confirmed with GO in a median of about 6.2 months. Most of the expanded thyroid clonotypes with a frequency above 0.001 were also detected in blood, and it was suggested that the thyroid immune response may be reflected by blood repertoires. Sample size was not predetermined statistically, and investigators were not blinded to group allocation.

Its CDR3 holds 16 amino acids, cysteine through phenylalanine. The entry retains the CDR3 DNA only, 48 bases that are in frame from base 1. Relative to germline, V is missing 2 bases and J is missing 1 base, with 3 bases of the junction outside any gene match. CDR1 and CDR2 (DFQATT, SNEGSKA) derive from the germline V gene (reference sequence). For repertoire sequencing, TCR beta CDR3 regions were amplified from RNA transcripts. The first round of RT-PCR was done with HTBI primers and the Qiagen OneStep RT-PCR kit, and was followed by a second round of multiplex PCR, then size selection and purification. Sequencing of the libraries was carried out on an Illumina HiSeq2000 in paired-end mode with 100 bp reads. The paper's processing steps were these. Reads were processed with SOAPnuke, discarding reads with adapters, uncalled bases, mean Phred below 15, or no exact constant-primer or identifier match. High-quality paired reads were merged with COPE v1.2.5. Each unique nucleotide sequence was treated as a clonotype, and MiTCR v1.1 was used to align the clonotypes to the IMGT TRB V, D and J references. Only V-J combinations with frequency above 0.0001 were analysed, covering 99% to 99.2% of repertoires. For each V-J combination, a TCR clonal expansion and chaos score was defined as F50 clonal expansion divided by the chaos observed in the TCRdist matrix. Features were reduced by Welch's t-statistics and random forest to about a dozen V-J combinations, which fed a naive Bayes classifier. The Morisita-Horn index was used to measure how similar the thyroid and blood repertoires were. TCRdb took the public reads, trimmed them with fastp at Q25, ran MiXCR for clone calling and kept in-frame beta chains. Each CDR3 protein gets just one entry, which takes the most common genes and DNA from the rows behind it. Here the V and J calls rest on TCRdb's processing, not on the authors' analysis. The sample yields around 1.1 million distinct CDR3 sequences; around a third were counted once. In total, the top ten clones hold roughly 11% of the sample.

The hyperthyroidism patients were 18 to 65 years old and newly diagnosed, with a disease duration of less than 2 months. Patients with other autoimmune diseases, uncontrolled infections, pregnancy or lactation were excluded. Clinical symptoms, serum thyroxine, TRAb, thyroid ultrasound and orbital computed tomography were used for diagnosis. Trizol reagent was used to extract the total RNA, and its quality was then checked on an Agilent 2100 Bioanalyzer. This clonotype has at least ten counts. The specificity of this receptor is unknown. Nothing much larger sits one base from this clone, and base qualities are not available.

The sample was peripheral blood or thyroid tissue (not recorded which). Recombination linked TRBV20-1 to TRBJ2-5; a stretch of 14 junction bases matches TRBD2. The source of this sequence is an adult man with Graves' hyperthyroidism. In nucleotide form, the sequence is TGCAGTGCTAGACCGGGACTAGCGGGGGCCCAAGAGACCCAGTACTTC. This gives the protein CSARPGLAGAQETQYF.